Listed here are 22 T cell receptor beta chains from one sample, sequenced in a study of breast tumors, draining lymph nodes, adjacent tissues. One entry per CDR3 protein results from TCRdb running MiXCR on the multiplex PCR reads. The data show more than 250,000 distinct CDR3 sequences, around 30% seen once. Breast cancer patients provided tissue from their axillary draining lymph nodes. The material sequenced was axillary lymph node tissue. These receptors all stem from a female donor with breast cancer. Some clones in this sample may be carry-over from other donors' samples.

The table lists this clonotype with many counts. The chain couples TRBV7-6 to TRBJ2-1, with 8 bases aligning to TRBD2. The CDR3 is 18 amino acids. Germline-derived CDR1 and CDR2 are SGHVS and FNYEAQ. Unmatched junction bases numbered 20, after V lost 7 bases and J lost 6 bases. The CDR3 sequence is CASTGGTGGAGSFNEQFF. The CDR3, as DNA: TGTGCCAGCACGGGGGGGACCGGGGGAGCAGGGAGTTTCAATGAGCAGTTCTTC.

The chain employs TRBV19 and TRBJ2-5; D is uncertain. Trimming stripped 5 bases from V and 2 bases from J, with 12 bases between. Germline CDR1 reads LNHDA; CDR2 reads SQIVND (reference sequence). The length of the CDR3 is 14 residues. Here the CDR3 reads CASSRADTQETQYF. CDR3 bases: TGTGCCAGTAGTCGCGCGGATACGCAAGAGACCCAGTACTTC.

Ten or more counts support this clonotype. This sequence joins TRBV10-3 and TRBJ1-5, with D maybe TRBD1 (5 bases). This CDR3 is 20 amino acids long. Germline CDR1 reads ENHRY; CDR2 reads SYGVKD. The V gene lost 6 bases and the J gene lost 6 bases, with 33 bases spanning the gap. Here the CDR3 DNA reads TGTGCCATCAGAGAGCGTTTACCGGGCAACCCGGGGCTCACTACTCAGCCCCAGCATTTT. Translating gives CAIRERLPGNPGLTTQPQHF.

This clonotype was observed many times. The gene calls are TRBV29-1 and TRBJ1-2; 7 bases fit TRBD1. CDR3 length: 14 amino acids. The germline V gene has CDR1 SQVTM and CDR2 ANQGSEA. Unmatched junction bases numbered 13, after V lost 7 bases and J lost 5 bases. CDR3 DNA sequence: TGCAGCGCTGTTGGGGGGACAGACCTATATGGCTACACCTTC. It is translated as CSAVGGTDLYGYTF. The full variable domain, rest sourced from reference TRBV29-1 and TRBJ1-2, is SAVISQKPSRDICQRGTSLTIQCQVDSQVTMMFWYRQQPGQSLTLIATANQGSEATYESGFVIDKFPISRPNLTFSTLTVSNMSPEDSSIYLCSAVGGTDLYGYTFGSGTRLTVV.

Details on this clonotype: Possible read error: a much larger clone is one base away. The rearrangement uses TRBV12-3 or TRBV12-4 and TRBJ2-1; D not certain. The CDR3 consists of 12 residues. The ends were cut back, 5 bases at V and 4 bases at J, with 6 bases in the middle. CDR3 bases: TGTGCCAGCAGTCCGTTATACAATGAGCAGTTCTTC. Encoded protein: CASSPLYNEQFF.

This clonotype has at least ten counts. Because it lacks the conserved phenylalanine or tryptophan at the end, this CDR3 is likely a read error. The limits of the CDR3 on the DNA are not certain, so only TCRdb's listed CDR3 is given. The gene calls are TRBV24-1 and TRBJ2-7; the table's TRBD1 call for D was not verified on the DNA. Germline values: CDR1 KGHDR, CDR2 SFDVKD. The CDR3 region is 10 residues in length, termini included. CDR3 loop: CATSESDRIA.

The V call is TRBV12-3 or TRBV12-4, the J call TRBJ2-1; TRBD2 agrees at 11 bases. V lost 6 bases to trimming and J lost 8 bases; unmatched junction nucleotides: 6. The CDR3 covers 14 residues. CDR3 DNA: TGTGCCAGCAGCCTGACTAGCGGGAAGGATGAGCAGTTCTTC. This encodes CASSLTSGKDEQFF.

This clonotype was seen ten or more times. The chain links TRBV6-5 to TRBJ2-7; TRBD2 agrees at 14 bases. V was pared by 10 bases and J by 5 bases, with 7 bases of the junction left unmatched. The CDR3 spans 14 residues. CDR1 MNHEY and CDR2 SVGAGI come from the germline V gene. The CDR3 DNA follows: TGTGCCACTCTCGGGACTAGCGGGAGTCACGAGCAGTACTTC. Its protein product is CATLGTSGSHEQYF.

At least ten counts were recorded for this clonotype. The V call is TRBV5-1, the J call TRBJ1-6; 11 positions agree with TRBD1. Trimming removed 6 bases from V and 8 bases from J; junction bases left unmatched: 7. Germline V gene data show CDR1 as SGHRS and CDR2 as YFSETQ. The CDR3 is 15 amino acids. The CDR3 DNA follows: TGCGCCAGCACCTCGAGGACAGGGGGCGATTCACCCCTCCACTTT. As protein: CASTSRTGGDSPLHF.

On this clonotype itself: A much larger clone lies a single base off, so this may be a read error. The conserved phenylalanine or tryptophan is not found at the CDR3 terminus, so this likely reflects a read error. The genes are TRBV19 and TRBJ2-7, with TRBD1 identical over 11 bases. The CDR3 runs to 14 residues. From germline, CDR1 is LNHDA and CDR2 SQIVND (reference sequence). The trim removed 5 bases at V and 6 bases at J, leaving 6 bases unmatched. This chain's CDR3 is CASSGWTGGSEQYL. The CDR3, as DNA: TGTGCCAGTAGTGGATGGACAGGGGGCAGCGAGCAGTACCTC.

This chain joins TRBV10-3 and TRBJ1-2; D perhaps matches TRBD1 (5 bases). The CDR3 totals 13 residues. CDR1 ENHRY and CDR2 SYGVKD come from the germline V gene. V lost 4 bases and J lost 2, with 8 bases in between. CDR3 loop: CAISVGANYGYTF. CDR3 nucleotides: TGTGCCATCAGTGTCGGGGCCAACTATGGCTACACCTTC.

This clonotype has ten or more counts. The chain employs TRBV10-3 and TRBJ2-7; TRBD2 might be the D (5 bases). CDR1 is ENHRY and CDR2 is SYGVKD in the germline V gene. This CDR3 comprises 13 residues. V dropped 11 bases and J dropped 3 bases, with 17 bases sitting between them. CDR3 bases: TGTGCCTCCCGTACCGGGGTTGGCTACGAGCAGTACTTC. Translating it yields CASRTGVGYEQYF.

A few counts support this clonotype. The gene calls are TRBV5-1 and TRBJ1-3; D not certain. The germline V gene encodes CDR1 SGHRS and CDR2 YFSETQ. V was trimmed by 2 bases and J by 3 bases, leaving 12 bases between them. This CDR3 is 15 amino acids long. This CDR3 reads CASSFSGVNGNTIYF. CDR3 nucleotide sequence: TGCGCCAGCAGCTTCAGCGGGGTGAATGGAAACACCATATATTTT.

The V call is TRBV20-1, the J call TRBJ2-2; weak D call: TRBD1 (6 bases). The CDR3 runs 16 residues. V lost 0 bases and J lost 4, with 15 bases in between. CDR1 is DFQATT and CDR2 is SNEGSKA in the germline V gene (reference sequence). DNA for the CDR3: TGCAGTGCTAGAGATTCTGGACAGCCCTCCACCGGGGAGCTGTTTTTT. Protein sequence: CSARDSGQPSTGELFF.

This clonotype was seen repeatedly, ten times or more. The chain links TRBV2 to TRBJ2-2, with 8 bases fitting TRBD2. J was trimmed by 3 bases and V by 6 bases; bases with no gene match: 0. The germline V gene has CDR1 SNHLY and CDR2 FYNNEI. CDR3 length: 13 amino acids. Here the CDR3 reads CASRTSDTGELFF. The CDR3 region has the DNA TGTGCCAGCAGGACTAGCGACACCGGGGAGCTGTTTTTT. The whole variable domain, filled in from reference TRBV2 and TRBJ2-2, reads EPEVTQTPSHQVTQMGQEVILRCVPISNHLYFYWYRQILGQKVEFLVSFYNNEISEKSEIFDDQFSVERPDGSNFTLKIRSTKLEDSAMYFCASRTSDTGELFFGEGSRLTVL.

This clonotype was seen ten or more times. The chain uses TRBV15 and TRBJ1-5; TRBD1 aligns across 10 bases. The length of the CDR3 is 16 residues. With 3 bases clipped from V and 0 bases from J, the junction kept 2 bases outside the gene matches. Germline V gene lookup returns CDR1 LNHNV and CDR2 YYDKDF (reference sequence). The CDR3 nucleotides read TGTGCCACCAGCAGGGACAGGGGGTATAGCAATCAGCCCCAGCATTTT. It is translated as CATSRDRGYSNQPQHF.

The chain is built from TRBV19 and TRBJ2-7; 8 positions agree with TRBD1. Germline V gene lookup returns CDR1 LNHDA and CDR2 SQIVND (reference sequence). Trimming at V came to 5 bases and at J to 3 bases, leaving 9 bases not matched to a gene. The CDR3 consists of 15 residues. Here the CDR3 reads CASSPRQGFSYEQYF. The CDR3 bases are TGTGCCAGTAGTCCCCGACAGGGGTTCAGCTACGAGCAGTACTTC.

The table lists this clonotype with many counts. The V and J genes are TRBV4-1 and TRBJ2-1, with 10 bases fitting TRBD2. Germline V gives CDR1 MGHRA, CDR2 YSYEKL. V was pared by 3 bases and J by 4 bases, with 3 bases of the junction left unmatched. This CDR3 has 15 amino acids. The CDR3 coding sequence is TGCGCCAGCAGCCACCTAGCGGGAGTGTACAATGAGCAGTTCTTC. It yields the protein CASSHLAGVYNEQFF.

This chain joins TRBV2 and TRBJ2-5; TRBD2 aligns across 8 bases. The junction had 6 bases not matched to a gene; V was cut back by 4 bases and J by 5 bases. Per the germline V gene, CDR1 is SNHLY and CDR2 is FYNNEI. The CDR3 extends over 14 amino acids. In nucleotides, the CDR3 is TGTGCCAGCAGTGTGACAGCGGGAGCGGAGACCCAGTACTTC. Protein product: CASSVTAGAETQYF.

This clonotype occurred many times. V and J are TRBV20-1 and TRBJ2-3; D remains unclear. V lost 3 bases and J 2 bases, leaving 15 bases between the germline ends. CDR1 is DFQATT and CDR2 is SNEGSKA in the germline V gene (reference sequence). The length of the CDR3 is 15 residues. The CDR3 bases are TGCAGTGCTAGGAGTTCTTCGGTAATCACAGATACGCAGTATTTT. Protein sequence: CSARSSSVITDTQYF.

This clonotype was observed at least ten times. The chain uses TRBV19 and TRBJ2-3; D not certain. V was trimmed by 0 bases and J by 4 bases, leaving 11 bases between them. Germline lookup yields CDR1 LNHDA and CDR2 SQIVND (reference sequence). The CDR3 totals 15 residues. The CDR3 bases are TGTGCCAGTAGTATAGAGACCCGCGGAGCAGATACGCAGTATTTT. Translated: CASSIETRGADTQYF.

The chain links TRBV19 to TRBJ1-4; 8 nucleotides match TRBD1. Germline V gene data show CDR1 as LNHDA and CDR2 as SQIVND (reference sequence). This CDR3 spans 17 amino acids. The trim removed 5 bases at V and 0 bases at J, leaving 8 bases unmatched. CDR3 residues: CASSVNRGRTTNEKLFF. The DNA for the CDR3 is TGTGCCAGTAGTGTTAACAGGGGGAGGACAACTAATGAAAAACTGTTTTTT. The variable domain in full, completed from reference TRBV19 and TRBJ1-4, reads DGGITQSPKYLFRKEGQNVTLSCEQNLNHDAMYWYRQDPGQGLRLIYYSQIVNDFQKGDIAEGYSVSREKKESFPLTVTSAQKNPTAFYLCASSVNRGRTTNEKLFFGSGTQLSVL.